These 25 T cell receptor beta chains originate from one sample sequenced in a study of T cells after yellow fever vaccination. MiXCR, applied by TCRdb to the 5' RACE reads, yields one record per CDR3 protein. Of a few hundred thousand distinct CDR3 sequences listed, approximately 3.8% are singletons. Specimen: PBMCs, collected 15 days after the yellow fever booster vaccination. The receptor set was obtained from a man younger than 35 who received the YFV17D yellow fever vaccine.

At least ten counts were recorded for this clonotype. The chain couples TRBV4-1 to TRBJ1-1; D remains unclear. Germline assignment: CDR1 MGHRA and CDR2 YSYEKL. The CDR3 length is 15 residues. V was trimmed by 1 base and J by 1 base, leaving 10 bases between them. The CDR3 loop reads CASSQGPAQNTEAFF. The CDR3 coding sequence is TGCGCCAGCAGCCAAGGGCCAGCCCAGAACACTGAAGCTTTCTTT.

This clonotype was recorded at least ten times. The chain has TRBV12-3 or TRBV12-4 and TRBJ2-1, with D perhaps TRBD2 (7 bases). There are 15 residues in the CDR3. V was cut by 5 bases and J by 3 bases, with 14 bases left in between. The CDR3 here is CASSPRRGGYNEQFF. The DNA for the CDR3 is TGTGCCAGCAGTCCTCGAAGGGGGGGCTACAATGAGCAGTTCTTC.

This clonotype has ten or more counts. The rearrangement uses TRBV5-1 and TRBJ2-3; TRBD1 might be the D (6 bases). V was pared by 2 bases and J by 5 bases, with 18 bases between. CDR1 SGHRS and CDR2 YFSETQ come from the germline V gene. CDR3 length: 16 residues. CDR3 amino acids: CASSLRPQGDGDTQYF. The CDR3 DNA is TGCGCCAGCAGCTTAAGGCCACAGGGTGACGGAGATACGCAGTATTTT.

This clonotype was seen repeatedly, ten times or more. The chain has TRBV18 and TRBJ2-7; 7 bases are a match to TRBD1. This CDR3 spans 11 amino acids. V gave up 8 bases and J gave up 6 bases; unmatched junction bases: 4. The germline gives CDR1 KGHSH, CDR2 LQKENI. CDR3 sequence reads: CASLGGLEQYF. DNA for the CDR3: TGTGCCAGCCTAGGGGGCCTCGAGCAGTACTTC.

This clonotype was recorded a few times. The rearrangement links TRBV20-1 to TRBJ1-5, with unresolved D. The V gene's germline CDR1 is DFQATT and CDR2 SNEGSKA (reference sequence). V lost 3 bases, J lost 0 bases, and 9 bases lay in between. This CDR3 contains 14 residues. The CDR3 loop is CSASSGVSNQPQHF. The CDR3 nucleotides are TGCAGTGCTAGTTCTGGTGTTAGCAATCAGCCCCAGCATTTT.

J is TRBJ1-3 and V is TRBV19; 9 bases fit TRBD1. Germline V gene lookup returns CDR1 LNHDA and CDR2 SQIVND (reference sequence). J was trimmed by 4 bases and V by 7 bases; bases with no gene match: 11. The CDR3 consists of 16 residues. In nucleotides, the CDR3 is TGTGCCAGTACGGGACAGGGATCGGTAGGCGGAAACACCATATATTTT. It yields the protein CASTGQGSVGGNTIYF.

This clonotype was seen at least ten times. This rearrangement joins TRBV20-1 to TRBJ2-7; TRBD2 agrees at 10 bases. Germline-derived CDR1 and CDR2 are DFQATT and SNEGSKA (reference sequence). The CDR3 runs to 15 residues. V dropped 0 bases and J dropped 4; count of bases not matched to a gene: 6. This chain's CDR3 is CSARDTGTSAYEQYV. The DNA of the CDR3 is TGCAGTGCTAGAGATACTGGGACTAGCGCGTACGAGCAGTACGTC.

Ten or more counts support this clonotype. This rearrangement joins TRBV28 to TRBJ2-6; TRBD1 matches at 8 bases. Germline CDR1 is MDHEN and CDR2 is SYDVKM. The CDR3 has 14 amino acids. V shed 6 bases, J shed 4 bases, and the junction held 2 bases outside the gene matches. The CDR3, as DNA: TGTGCCAGCAGGGACAGGGTCGGGGCCAACGTCCTGACTTTC. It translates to CASRDRVGANVLTF.

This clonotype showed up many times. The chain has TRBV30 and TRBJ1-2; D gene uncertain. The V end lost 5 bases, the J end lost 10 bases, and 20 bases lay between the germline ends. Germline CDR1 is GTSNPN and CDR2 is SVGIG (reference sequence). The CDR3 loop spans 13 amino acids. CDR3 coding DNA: TGTGCCTGGGGCATTCTTAAACGAGGATCCTACACCTTC. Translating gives CAWGILKRGSYTF.

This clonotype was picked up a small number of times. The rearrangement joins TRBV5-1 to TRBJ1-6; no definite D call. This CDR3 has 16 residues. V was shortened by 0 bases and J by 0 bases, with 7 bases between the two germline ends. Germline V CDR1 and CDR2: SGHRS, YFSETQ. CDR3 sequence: CASSLDGSSYNSPLHF. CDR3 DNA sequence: TGCGCCAGCAGCTTGGACGGATCCTCCTATAATTCACCCCTCCACTTT. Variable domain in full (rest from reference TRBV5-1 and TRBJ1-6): KAGVTQTPRYLIKTRGQQVTLSCSPISGHRSVSWYQQTPGQGLQFLFEYFSETQRNKGNFPGRFSGRQFSNSRSEMNVSTLELGDSALYLCASSLDGSSYNSPLHFGNGTRLTVT.

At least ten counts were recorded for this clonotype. In DNA, the CDR3 is TGTGCCAGCAGAGAGGTGGGGGCCCCCTACGAGCAGTACTTC. Translation: CASREVGAPYEQYF. The V call is TRBV7-9, the J call TRBJ2-7; D is possibly TRBD1 (6 bases). Looked up from germline, CDR1 is SEHNR and CDR2 is FQNEAQ (reference sequence). The germline V and J ends were trimmed by 6 bases and 2 bases, with 14 bases remaining between them. The CDR3 is made up of 14 amino acids.

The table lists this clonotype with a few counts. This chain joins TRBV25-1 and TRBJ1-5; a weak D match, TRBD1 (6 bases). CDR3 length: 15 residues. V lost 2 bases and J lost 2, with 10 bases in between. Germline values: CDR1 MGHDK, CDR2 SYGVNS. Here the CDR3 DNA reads TGTGCCAGCAGTGAACAGGGGAGAGGCAATCAGCCCCAGCATTTT. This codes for CASSEQGRGNQPQHF.

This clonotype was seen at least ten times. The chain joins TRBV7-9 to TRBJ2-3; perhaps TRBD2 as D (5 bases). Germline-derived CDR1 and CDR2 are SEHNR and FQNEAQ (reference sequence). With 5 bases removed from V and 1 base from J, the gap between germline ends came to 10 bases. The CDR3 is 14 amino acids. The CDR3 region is CASSHPRGTDTQYF. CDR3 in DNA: TGTGCCAGCAGCCACCCGCGGGGCACAGATACGCAGTATTTT. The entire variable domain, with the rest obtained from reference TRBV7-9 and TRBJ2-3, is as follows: DTGVSQNPRHKITKRGQNVTFRCDPISEHNRLYWYRQTLGQGPEFLTYFQNEAQLEKSRLLSDRFSAERPKGSFSTLEIQRTEQGDSAMYLCASSHPRGTDTQYFGPGTRLTVL.

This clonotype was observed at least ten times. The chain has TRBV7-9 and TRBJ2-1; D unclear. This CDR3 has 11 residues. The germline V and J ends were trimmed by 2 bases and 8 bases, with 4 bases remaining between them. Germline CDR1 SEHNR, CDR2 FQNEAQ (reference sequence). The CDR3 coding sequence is TGTGCCAGCAGCTTACTTGATGAGCAGTTCTTC. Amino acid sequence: CASSLLDEQFF. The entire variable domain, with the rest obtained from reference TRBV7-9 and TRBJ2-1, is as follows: DTGVSQNPRHKITKRGQNVTFRCDPISEHNRLYWYRQTLGQGPEFLTYFQNEAQLEKSRLLSDRFSAERPKGSFSTLEIQRTEQGDSAMYLCASSLLDEQFFGPGTRLTVL.

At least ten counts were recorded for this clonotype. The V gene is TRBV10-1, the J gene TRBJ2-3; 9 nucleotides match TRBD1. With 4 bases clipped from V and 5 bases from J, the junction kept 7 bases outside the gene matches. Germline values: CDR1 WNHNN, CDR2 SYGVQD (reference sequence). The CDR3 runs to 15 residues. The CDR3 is CASSGGQGRIDTQYF. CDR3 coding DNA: TGCGCCAGCAGTGGGGGACAGGGCCGCATAGATACGCAGTATTTT.

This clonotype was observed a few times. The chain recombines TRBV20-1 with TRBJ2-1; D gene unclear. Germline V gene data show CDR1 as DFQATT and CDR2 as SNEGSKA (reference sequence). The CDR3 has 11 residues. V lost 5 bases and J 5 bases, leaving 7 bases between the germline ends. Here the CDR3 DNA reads TGCAGTGCTGGCCCCAACAATGAGCAGTTCTTC. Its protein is CSAGPNNEQFF.

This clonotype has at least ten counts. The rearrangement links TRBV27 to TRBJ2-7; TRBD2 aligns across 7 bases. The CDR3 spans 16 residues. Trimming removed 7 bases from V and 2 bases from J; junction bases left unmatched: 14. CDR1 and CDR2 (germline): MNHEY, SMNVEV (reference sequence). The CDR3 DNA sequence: TGTGCCAGCAAATCTTGGGGGGGGGAATTCCCCTACGAGCAGTACGTC. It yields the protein CASKSWGGEFPYEQYV.

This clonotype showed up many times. The CDR3 reads CASSDSHSNQPQHF. The CDR3 DNA sequence: TGCGCCAGCAGTGACAGTCATAGCAATCAGCCCCAGCATTTT. V and J are TRBV10-2 and TRBJ1-5; the D is unclear. V gave up 3 bases and J gave up 0 bases, with 6 bases separating them. CDR1 WSHSY and CDR2 SAAADI come from the germline V gene. CDR3 length equals 14 residues.

The CDR3 DNA follows: TGCGCCAGCAGCTGGACAGGGGGAGGCAATGAGCAGTTCTTC. Its protein product is CASSWTGGGNEQFF. The rearrangement joins TRBV5-1 to TRBJ2-1; 10 nucleotides line up with TRBD1. The V gene's germline CDR1 is SGHRS and CDR2 YFSETQ. This CDR3 comprises 14 residues. V dropped 3 bases and J dropped 6; count of bases not matched to a gene: 3.

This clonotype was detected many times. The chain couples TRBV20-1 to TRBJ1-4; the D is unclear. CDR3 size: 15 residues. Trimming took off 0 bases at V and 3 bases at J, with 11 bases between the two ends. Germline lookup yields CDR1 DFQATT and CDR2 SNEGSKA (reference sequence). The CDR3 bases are TGCAGTGCTAGAGAGGCATCCTGGGCTAATGAAAAACTGTTTTTT. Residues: CSAREASWANEKLFF.

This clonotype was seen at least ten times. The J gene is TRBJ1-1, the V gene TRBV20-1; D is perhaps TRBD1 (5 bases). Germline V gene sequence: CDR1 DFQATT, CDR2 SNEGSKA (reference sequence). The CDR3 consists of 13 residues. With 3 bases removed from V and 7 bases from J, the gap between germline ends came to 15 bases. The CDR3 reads CSASSTADIEAFF. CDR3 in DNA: TGCAGTGCTAGCTCGACAGCTGATATTGAAGCTTTCTTT.

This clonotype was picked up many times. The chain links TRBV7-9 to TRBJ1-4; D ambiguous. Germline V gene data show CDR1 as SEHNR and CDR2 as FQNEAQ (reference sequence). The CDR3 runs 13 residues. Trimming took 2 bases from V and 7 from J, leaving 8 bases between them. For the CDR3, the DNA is TGTGCCAGCAGCTTAACTGGGCGTGAAAAACTGTTTTTT. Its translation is CASSLTGREKLFF.

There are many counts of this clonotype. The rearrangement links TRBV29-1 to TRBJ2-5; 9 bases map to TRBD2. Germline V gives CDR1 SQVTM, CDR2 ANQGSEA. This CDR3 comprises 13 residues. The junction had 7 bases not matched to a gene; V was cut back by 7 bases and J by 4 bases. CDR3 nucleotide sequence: TGCAGCGCCACGCGGGGGGGGAGAGAGACCCAGTACTTC. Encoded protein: CSATRGGRETQYF.

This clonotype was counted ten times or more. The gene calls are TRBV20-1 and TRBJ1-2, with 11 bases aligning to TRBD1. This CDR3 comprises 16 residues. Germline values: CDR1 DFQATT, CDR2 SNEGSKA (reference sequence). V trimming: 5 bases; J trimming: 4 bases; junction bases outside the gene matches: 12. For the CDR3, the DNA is TGCAGTGCTCCCCGTCCCCCCGGACAGGGGGCCTATGGCTACACCTTC. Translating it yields CSAPRPPGQGAYGYTF.

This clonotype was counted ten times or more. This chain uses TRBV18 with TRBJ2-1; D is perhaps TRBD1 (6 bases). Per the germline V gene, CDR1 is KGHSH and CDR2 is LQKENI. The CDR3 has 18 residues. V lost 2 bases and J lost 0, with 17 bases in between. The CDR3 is CASSPAYRQESSYNEQFF. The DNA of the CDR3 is TGTGCCAGCTCACCAGCCTACAGACAGGAAAGCTCCTACAATGAGCAGTTCTTC. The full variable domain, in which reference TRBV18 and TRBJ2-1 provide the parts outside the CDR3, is NAGVMQNPRHLVRRRGQEARLRCSPMKGHSHVYWYRQLPEEGLKFMVYLQKENIIDESGMPKERFSAEFPKEGPSILRIQQVVRGDSAAYFCASSPAYRQESSYNEQFFGPGTRLTVL.